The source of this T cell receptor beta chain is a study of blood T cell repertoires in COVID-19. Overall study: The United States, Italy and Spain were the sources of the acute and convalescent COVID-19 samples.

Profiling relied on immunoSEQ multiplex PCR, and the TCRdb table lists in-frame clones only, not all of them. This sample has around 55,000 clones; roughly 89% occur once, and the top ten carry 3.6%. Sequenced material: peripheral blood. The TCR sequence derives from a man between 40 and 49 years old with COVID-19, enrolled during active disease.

This CDR3 reads CASSFSGGDGYTF. The CDR3 nucleotides read TGCGCCAGCAGCTTTTCAGGGGGCGATGGCTACACCTTC. The V call is TRBV5-1, the J call TRBJ1-2, with 8 bases identical to TRBD1. CDR3 length equals 13 residues. Germline trimming cut 2 bases from V and 6 bases from J; bases unmatched to any gene: 3. Germline V gene data show CDR1 as SGHRS and CDR2 as YFSETQ.